This paragraph covers one TCR beta chain sequence. Antigen specificity is unknown. This entry belongs to a study of CD8 T cells in ankylosing spondylitis. Notes on the study in general: Clones linked to disease were reported to show significant enrichment in matched ankylosing spondylitis synovial fluid. Characteristic, it appeared, of ankylosing spondylitis blood was a TCR beta motif of seven or eight highly homologous variants. Those disease-linked clones were CD8+; they were also relatively rare in peripheral blood. Some motif variants were previously reported in reactive arthritis synovial fluid and blood.

Each CDR3 protein gets one entry after TCRdb re-called the 5' RACE reads with MiXCR. The sample has around 300,000 distinct CDR3 sequences; about 15% are singletons. Sequences were obtained from blood, either unsorted or a sorted T cell fraction (not recorded which). This clonotype was sampled from a male donor with ankylosing spondylitis or in good health (not recorded which).

The CDR3 spells CASTPSTVGEQFF. The DNA for the CDR3 is TGTGCCAGCACCCCATCGACAGTCGGTGAGCAGTTCTTC. The chain joins TRBV2 to TRBJ2-1; a possible D gene is TRBD1 (5 bases). The germline V gene has CDR1 SNHLY and CDR2 FYNNEI. Trimming removed 7 bases from V and 9 bases from J, with 16 bases in between. This CDR3 is built from 13 residues.